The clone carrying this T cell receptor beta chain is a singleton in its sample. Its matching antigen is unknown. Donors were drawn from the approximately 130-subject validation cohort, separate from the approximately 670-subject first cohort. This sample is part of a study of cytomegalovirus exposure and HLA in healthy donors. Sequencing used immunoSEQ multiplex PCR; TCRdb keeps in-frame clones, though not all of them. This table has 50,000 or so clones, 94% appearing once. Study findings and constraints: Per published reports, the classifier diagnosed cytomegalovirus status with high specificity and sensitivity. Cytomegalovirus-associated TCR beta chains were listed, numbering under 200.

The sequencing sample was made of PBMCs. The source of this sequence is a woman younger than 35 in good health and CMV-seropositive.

The chain's CDR3 is CASRGALPSSYEQYF. The CDR3 DNA follows: TGTGCCAGCAGAGGGGCCCTCCCAAGCTCCTACGAGCAGTACTTC. The gene calls are TRBV27 and TRBJ2-7; possibly TRBD1 for D (5 bases). This CDR3 region has 15 residues. Germline lookup yields CDR1 MNHEY and CDR2 SMNVEV (reference sequence). V dropped 6 bases and J dropped 0 bases, with 15 bases sitting between them.